The T cell receptor (beta chain) under discussion was sequenced for a study of T cells after yellow fever vaccination. Study findings and constraints: Reappearance after the booster was observed for most primary-vaccination clones (about 96% CD4, just over 85% CD8).

V lost 6 bases to trimming and J lost 5 bases, with 14 bases between them. The germline V gene has CDR1 MDHEN and CDR2 SYDVKM. CDR3 length equals 14 residues. It was through 5'RACE template switching that TCR cDNA was made, with a universal primer site and UMIs added. TCRdb reprocessed the 5' RACE reads via MiXCR and lists one record per CDR3 protein. The table shows 200,000 to 300,000 distinct CDR3 sequences, with 13% occurring only once. This clonotype was detected only a few times. Antigen: not known. The sequencing here drew on CD4+ T cells sorted from PBMCs, taken 45 days after the yellow fever booster vaccination. This sequence was found in a man younger than 45 who received the YFV17D yellow fever vaccine. The J gene is TRBJ2-1, the V gene TRBV28, with D perhaps matching TRBD1 or TRBD2 (5 bases each). In nucleotides, the CDR3 is TGTGCCAGCAGGTCTGGGGGTGTGAACAATGAGCAGTTCTTC. Its protein is CASRSGGVNNEQFF.